The 6 T cell receptor beta chains reported below all come from one sample, sequenced in a study of cytomegalovirus exposure and HLA in healthy donors. The PCR ran on 60 Vbeta and 13 Jbeta primers. Clones were read by immunoSEQ multiplex PCR, and TCRdb kept only the in-frame ones, dropping some. Here the sample spans about 120,000 clones, about three fifths being singletons. The sequenced material came from PBMCs. Receptor source: a man aged 40-49 years in good health and CMV-seropositive.

CDR3 in amino acids: CSVDPRYNEQFF. CDR3 bases: TGCAGCGTTGATCCCCGCTACAATGAGCAGTTCTTC. V and J are TRBV29-1 and TRBJ2-1, with D unresolved. The germline V gene has CDR1 SQVTM and CDR2 ANQGSEA. CDR3 length equals 12 residues. V shed 3 bases and J shed 3 bases, with 6 bases lying between them.

In this sample, this clone turned up once. The chain carries TRBV4-1 and TRBJ2-7; D perhaps matches TRBD1 (7 bases). With 0 bases removed from V and 2 bases from J, the gap between germline ends came to 14 bases. Germline V gene data show CDR1 as MGHRA and CDR2 as YSYEKL. The CDR3 is made up of 16 amino acids. The CDR3 DNA follows: TGCGCCAGCAGCCAAGAGGAGGGGGCCACTACCTACGAGCAGTACTTC. Translation gives CASSQEEGATTYEQYF.

The V and J genes are TRBV11-3 and TRBJ1-1; 9 nucleotides agree with TRBD1. The junction had 2 bases not matched to a gene; V was cut back by 5 bases and J by 4 bases. CDR3 length: 13 residues. Germline V gene lookup returns CDR1 SGHNT and CDR2 YENEEA. CDR3 bases: TGTGCCAGCAGCCGGACAGGGGTCACTGAAGCTTTCTTT. This translates into CASSRTGVTEAFF.

J is TRBJ2-3 and V is TRBV30; D perhaps matches TRBD1 (5 bases). The V gene lost 2 bases and the J gene lost 0 bases, with 6 bases spanning the gap. The germline V gene encodes CDR1 GTSNPN and CDR2 SVGIG (reference sequence). The CDR3 spans 13 residues. CDR3 sequence: CAWSRGSTDTQYF. CDR3 coding DNA: TGTGCCTGGAGTAGGGGTAGCACAGATACGCAGTATTTT.

There are a few counts of this clone. The V gene is TRBV6-5, the J gene TRBJ1-2; 8 nucleotides line up with TRBD1. CDR1 is MNHEY, CDR2 SVGAGI, per germline. With 0 bases clipped from V and 7 bases from J, the junction kept 10 bases outside the gene matches. This CDR3 comprises 16 residues. CDR3 DNA: TGTGCCAGCAGTTACTCGGTGCCGGACAGGGACCGTGGCTACACCTTC. It encodes CASSYSVPDRDRGYTF.

This sequence joins TRBV5-1 and TRBJ2-1, with 8 bases that match TRBD2. Germline CDR1 SGHRS, CDR2 YFSETQ. The CDR3 has 16 amino acids. V was clipped by 0 bases and J by 7 bases; unmatched bases: 9. CDR3 residues: CASSLDQLAGRNEQFF. In DNA form, the CDR3 reads TGCGCCAGCAGCTTGGATCAGTTAGCGGGGCGGAATGAGCAGTTCTTC. Using reference TRBV5-1 and TRBJ2-1 for the parts outside the CDR3, the full variable domain is KAGVTQTPRYLIKTRGQQVTLSCSPISGHRSVSWYQQTPGQGLQFLFEYFSETQRNKGNFPGRFSGRQFSNSRSEMNVSTLELGDSALYLCASSLDQLAGRNEQFFGPGTRLTVL.